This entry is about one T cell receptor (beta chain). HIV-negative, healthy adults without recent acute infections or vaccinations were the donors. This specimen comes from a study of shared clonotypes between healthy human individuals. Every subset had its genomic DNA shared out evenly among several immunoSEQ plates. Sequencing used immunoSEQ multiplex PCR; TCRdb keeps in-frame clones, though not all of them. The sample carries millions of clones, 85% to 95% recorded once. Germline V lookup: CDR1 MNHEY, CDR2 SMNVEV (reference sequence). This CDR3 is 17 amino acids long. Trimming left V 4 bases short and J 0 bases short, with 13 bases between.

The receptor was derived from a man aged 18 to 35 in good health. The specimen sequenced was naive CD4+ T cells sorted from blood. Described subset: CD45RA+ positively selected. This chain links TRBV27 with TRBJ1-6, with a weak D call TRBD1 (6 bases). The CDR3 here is CASSSGTQGSYNSPLHF. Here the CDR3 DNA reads TGTGCCAGCAGTTCCGGGACACAAGGCTCCTATAATTCACCCCTCCACTTT.